This T cell receptor (beta chain) emerged from a study of blood T cells in healthy people across ages. Then a second PCR, running about 7 to 11 cycles, was carried out with a sample-barcoded 5' primer and a J-beta primer mix. Each cDNA was tagged by a template-switch adaptor containing 12 random nucleotides. Every sample returned 2.5 million or more CDR3-containing paired-end reads. Via MiXCR, TCRdb re-called the 5' RACE reads, giving one row per CDR3 protein. The sample gives 750,000 to 950,000 distinct CDR3 sequences, roughly 53% of which show up once; about two fifths is in the top ten. Per germline, CDR1 DFQATT and CDR2 SNEGSKA (reference sequence). This CDR3 comprises 14 residues. V lost 3 bases, J lost 3 bases, and 5 bases stayed unmatched.

The chain employs TRBV20-1 and TRBJ2-1; 7 bases are a match to TRBD2. This clonotype was sampled from a man older than 75 in good health. The specimen was blood. CDR3 residues: CSAREPSGYNEQFF. The CDR3 bases are TGCAGTGCTAGGGAACCTAGCGGCTACAATGAGCAGTTCTTC.